This TCR beta chain comes out of a study of human T cells and chemical hapten exposure. About the study: TCR yields differed between samples (mainly from small differences in pooled library volume).

Extraction of total RNA was performed on unfractionated whole blood. Study results and limitations: The number of TCRs over 1 in 1000 frequency stayed unchanged after DPC.

Trimming took off 5 bases at V and 10 bases at J, with 15 bases between the two ends. Per germline, CDR1 SGHVS and CDR2 FQNEAQ. The CDR3 extends over 13 amino acids. Unique molecular identifiers were linked by the library to individual cDNA molecules. Authors' data handling: Per sample, the median was approximately 96,000 TCRs, with values from about 24,000 to 680,000. TCRdb reprocessed the reads via MiXCR and lists one record per CDR3 protein. These V and J calls are TCRdb output, not the study's own analysis. The sample yields about 120,000 distinct CDR3 sequences, 8.5% to 9% seen once. This clonotype was counted between two and nine times. Its antigen is not known.

This receptor was obtained from a human donor in good health. Some clones in this sample may be carry-over from other donors' samples. The chain is built from TRBV7-8 and TRBJ2-1, with D possibly matching TRBD2 (5 bases). Sample: whole blood. CDR3 bases: TGTGCCAGCAGCCCTTTGATCGGAGGCGAGCAGTTCTTC. This translates into CASSPLIGGEQFF.